These 31 T cell receptor beta chains share one sample of origin, sequenced in a study of T cell responses to AZD1222 COVID-19 vaccine. Only in-frame clones appear in the TCRdb table, and some are missing; sequencing was by immunoSEQ multiplex PCR. In the table there are some 130,000 clones, 70% to 90% of which are singletons. The sample was peripheral blood, taken on day 0 of AZD1222 vaccination. These receptor sequences come from an adult in good health.

The chain combines TRBV6-6 with TRBJ1-2; 8 bases map to TRBD1. The V and J ends lost 4 bases and 4 bases, in that order; junction bases with no gene match: 5. This CDR3 spans 14 amino acids. CDR1 is MNHNY, CDR2 SVGAGI, per germline (reference sequence). The CDR3 region has the DNA TGTGCCAGCAGTTTGGGACAGGCGAGCTATGGCTACACCTTC. It translates to CASSLGQASYGYTF.

This clone appeared once. This sequence joins TRBV28 and TRBJ1-3; D remains unclear. CDR3 length equals 16 residues. Germline V gene data show CDR1 as MDHEN and CDR2 as SYDVKM. Trimming left V 3 bases short and J 0 bases short, with 12 bases between. CDR3 amino acids: CASSFIWPSSGNTIYF. The CDR3 DNA reads TGTGCCAGCAGTTTTATCTGGCCCAGCTCTGGAAACACCATATATTTT.

CDR3 sequence reads: CASSSSRRRPQPQHF. CDR3 sequence (DNA): TGTGCCAGCAGCTCGAGCCGCAGGAGGCCACAGCCCCAGCATTTT. This sequence joins TRBV13 and TRBJ1-5; D is undetermined. The CDR3 runs 15 residues. The germline gives CDR1 PRHDT, CDR2 FYEKMQ (reference sequence). With 4 bases removed from V and 7 bases from J, the gap between germline ends came to 17 bases.

Concerning this clone: Other nucleotide sequences in the sample specify the same CDR3. The chain is built from TRBV21-1 and TRBJ1-6. TRBV21-1 constitutes a pseudogene. This CDR3 is built from 15 residues. As DNA, the CDR3 is TGTGCCAGCACCCCCCCAGGACCGGGGGGCTCACCCCTCCACTTT. This sequence encodes CASTPPGPGGSPLHF.

V gene TRBV4-2 combines with J gene TRBJ1-4; D is unresolved. This CDR3 is 13 amino acids long. Trimming stripped 7 bases from V and 0 bases from J, with 6 bases between. Germline CDR1 reads LGHNA; CDR2 reads YNFKEQ. In nucleotides, the CDR3 is TGTGCCAGCACCGGAACAACTAATGAAAAACTGTTTTTT. This encodes CASTGTTNEKLFF.

V and J are TRBV3-1 (or the pseudogene TRBV3-2) and TRBJ2-1; D ambiguous. Germline CDR1 reads LGHDT; CDR2 reads YNNKEL (reference sequence). This CDR3 comprises 13 residues. The germline V and J ends were trimmed by 1 base and 10 bases, with 11 bases remaining between them. Here the CDR3 reads CASSQGTLREQFF. The CDR3 DNA sequence: TGTGCCAGCAGCCAAGGGACCCTCCGGGAGCAGTTCTTC.

This chain connects TRBV29-1 to TRBJ2-3, with D unclear. The germline V gene has CDR1 SQVTM and CDR2 ANQGSEA. CDR3 length: 12 amino acids. V shed 0 bases and J shed 6 bases, with 7 bases lying between them. As DNA, the CDR3 is TGCAGCGTTGAAGATTACGTGGATACGCAGTATTTT. It is translated as CSVEDYVDTQYF.

This clone was observed a few times. J is TRBJ2-7 and V is TRBV3-1 (or the pseudogene TRBV3-2); the match to TRBD1 covers 9 bases. From germline, CDR1 is LGHDT and CDR2 YNNKEL (reference sequence). Germline trimming cut 0 bases from V and 3 bases from J; bases unmatched to any gene: 3. The CDR3 loop spans 15 amino acids. The chain's CDR3 is CASSQDWTGDYEQYF. Written as DNA, the CDR3 is TGTGCCAGCAGCCAAGATTGGACAGGGGACTACGAGCAGTACTTC.

V and J are TRBV2 and TRBJ1-5; no clear D gene. The CDR3 has 12 residues. Deletions cut 4 bases from V and 3 bases from J, with 4 bases between. Per the germline V gene, CDR1 is SNHLY and CDR2 is FYNNEI. The CDR3 region is CASSGNNQPQHF. CDR3 nucleotide sequence: TGTGCCAGCAGTGGCAACAATCAGCCCCAGCATTTT.

This clone was recorded once. The J gene is TRBJ2-3, the V gene TRBV18; 8 positions agree with TRBD2. V shed 2 bases and J 2 bases; nucleotides not matched to a gene: 9. Germline loops: CDR1 KGHSH, CDR2 LQKENI. CDR3 size: 17 residues. Here the CDR3 reads CASSPNRGGGNTDTQYF. Here the CDR3 DNA reads TGTGCCAGCTCACCAAATCGGGGGGGCGGAAACACAGATACGCAGTATTTT.

The chain is built from TRBV11-3 and TRBJ2-6, with 9 positions matching TRBD1. With V trimmed by 8 bases and J by 0 bases, 2 bases remained unmatched. Germline V gene data show CDR1 as SGHNT and CDR2 as YENEEA. There are 15 residues in the CDR3. CDR3 sequence reads: CASGTGPSGANVLTF. In nucleotides, the CDR3 is TGTGCCAGCGGGACAGGGCCCTCTGGGGCCAACGTCCTGACTTTC.

The rearrangement uses TRBV28 and TRBJ2-7; possible D gene TRBD2, 5 bases. The CDR3 covers 13 residues. Trimming took 6 bases from V and 7 from J, leaving 16 bases between them. Germline CDR1 reads MDHEN; CDR2 reads SYDVKM. The CDR3 DNA sequence: TGTGCCAGCAGACTGCCCCCTGAGCGGGAGCAGTACTTC. It encodes CASRLPPEREQYF. The complete variable domain, with remaining parts taken from reference TRBV28 and TRBJ2-7, reads DVKVTQSSRYLVKRTGEKVFLECVQDMDHENMFWYRQDPGLGLRLIYFSYDVKMKEKGDIPEGYSVSREKKERFSLILESASTNQTSMYLCASRLPPEREQYFGPGTRLTVT.

The chain links TRBV10-1 to TRBJ2-7; D is unresolved. The CDR3 loop spans 13 amino acids. Germline V lookup: CDR1 WNHNN, CDR2 SYGVQD (reference sequence). Trimming took off 3 bases at V and 7 bases at J, with 13 bases between the two ends. The CDR3 region is CASSEASLSEQYF. CDR3 sequence (DNA): TGCGCCAGCAGTGAAGCCAGCCTAAGTGAGCAGTACTTC.

The rearrangement links TRBV7-6 to TRBJ2-7; 9 bases map to TRBD1. The CDR3 spans 15 residues. Unmatched junction bases numbered 11, after V lost 6 bases and J lost 5 bases. Germline V gives CDR1 SGHVS, CDR2 FNYEAQ. The CDR3 region is CASSPGTGSGNEQYF. DNA for the CDR3: TGTGCCAGCAGTCCAGGGACAGGGTCTGGTAACGAGCAGTACTTC.

This sequence joins TRBV6-2 or TRBV6-3 and TRBJ2-7, with TRBD1 matching 7 bases. This CDR3 is built from 14 residues. Per germline, CDR1 MNHEY and CDR2 SVGEGT. Trimming cost V 5 bases and J 1 base; bases outside gene matches: 5. The CDR3 spells CASSPRQGSYEQYF. The DNA of the CDR3 is TGTGCCAGCAGTCCCCGACAGGGATCCTACGAGCAGTACTTC.

The V and J genes are TRBV7-9 and TRBJ1-6; D is unclear. There are 13 residues in the CDR3. Per germline, CDR1 SEHNR and CDR2 FQNEAQ (reference sequence). V lost 2 bases and J lost 7, with 6 bases in between. The CDR3 sequence: CASSLSENSPLHF. CDR3 DNA sequence: TGTGCCAGCAGCTTATCTGAAAATTCACCCCTCCACTTT.

This sequence joins TRBV2 and TRBJ2-1; D not certain. Trimming removed 4 bases at V and 7 bases at J, with 2 bases between. The CDR3 runs 10 residues. Germline V CDR1 and CDR2: SNHLY, FYNNEI. The CDR3 nucleotides are TGTGCCAGCAGTGGGAATGAGCAGTTCTTC. Translation gives CASSGNEQFF.

The chain recombines TRBV30 with TRBJ1-2, with 10 positions matching TRBD1. Germline V gene data show CDR1 as GTSNPN and CDR2 as SVGIG (reference sequence). The CDR3 runs 14 residues. J lost 7 bases, V lost 3 bases, and 8 bases had no gene match. CDR3 sequence: CAWRRGQGIFGYTF. The CDR3 nucleotides are TGTGCCTGGAGGAGGGGACAGGGGATTTTTGGCTACACCTTC.

This chain links TRBV11-2 with TRBJ1-2, with 10 bases lining up with TRBD1. From germline, CDR1 is SGHAT and CDR2 FQNNGV. J was trimmed by 4 bases and V by 4 bases; bases with no gene match: 3. The CDR3 is made up of 14 amino acids. The CDR3: CASSYGDRGYGYTF. The CDR3 nucleotides read TGTGCCAGCAGCTATGGGGACAGGGGCTATGGCTACACCTTC. The variable domain in full, completed from reference TRBV11-2 and TRBJ1-2, reads EAGVAQSPRYKIIEKRQSVAFWCNPISGHATLYWYQQILGQGPKLLIQFQNNGVVDDSQLPKDRFSAERLKGVDSTLKIQPAKLEDSAVYLCASSYGDRGYGYTFGSGTRLTVV.

In DNA, the CDR3 is TGCGCCAGCAGCCAAGAGGGAACAGGGGTGGTCTATGGCTACACCTTC. Protein product: CASSQEGTGVVYGYTF. The rearrangement links TRBV4-3 to TRBJ1-2; 7 positions agree with TRBD1. The length of the CDR3 is 16 residues. V was clipped by 0 bases and J by 4 bases; unmatched bases: 8. The germline gives CDR1 LGHNA, CDR2 YSLEER.

V usage is TRBV13 and J usage is TRBJ2-3; TRBD2 matches at 14 bases. This CDR3 is built from 20 residues. V trimming: 5 bases; J trimming: 2 bases; junction bases outside the gene matches: 15. From germline, CDR1 is PRHDT and CDR2 FYEKMQ (reference sequence). The CDR3 DNA sequence: TGTGCCAGCAGCCACCGGACTAGCGGGGGGCCCGTCTTGCCCACAGATACGCAGTATTTT. Translating it yields CASSHRTSGGPVLPTDTQYF.

The V gene is TRBV9, the J gene TRBJ1-2; 9 bases agree with TRBD1. Germline-derived CDR1 and CDR2 are SGDLS and YYNGEE. This CDR3 is built from 16 residues. Trimming cost V 4 bases and J 2 bases; bases outside gene matches: 9. The CDR3 bases are TGTGCCAGCAGCCGGGGACAGGGACTATCGAACTATGGCTACACCTTC. Translation gives CASSRGQGLSNYGYTF.

The chain has TRBV6-5 and TRBJ2-3; D tentatively reads TRBD1 or TRBD2 (6 bases each). Looked up from germline, CDR1 is MNHEY and CDR2 is SVGAGI. The CDR3 covers 12 residues. CDR3 nucleotide sequence: TGTGCAGCGGGCAGGGGATCAGATACGCAGTATTTT. Its protein is CAAGRGSDTQYF.

The V call is TRBV7-3, the J call TRBJ2-2; maybe TRBD2 (5 bases). The CDR3 has 15 amino acids. Trimming shortened V by 3 bases and J by 7 bases, and 15 bases separated the two germline ends. CDR1 is SGHTA, CDR2 FQGTGA, per germline. CDR3 sequence reads: CASSFIRGGDGELFF. For the CDR3, the DNA is TGTGCCAGCAGCTTCATACGGGGTGGGGACGGGGAGCTGTTTTTT.

The chain links TRBV13 to TRBJ2-7; D may be TRBD1 (6 bases). The CDR3 spans 13 residues. V lost 2 bases and J lost 3, with 8 bases in between. Germline values: CDR1 PRHDT, CDR2 FYEKMQ (reference sequence). DNA for the CDR3: TGTGCCAGCAGCTTATCAGGGGTCTACGAGCAGTACTTC. It translates to CASSLSGVYEQYF.

V usage is TRBV25-1 and J usage is TRBJ1-1, with TRBD1 identical over 7 bases. The germline gives CDR1 MGHDK, CDR2 SYGVNS. With V trimmed by 5 bases and J by 6 bases, 9 bases remained unmatched. The length of the CDR3 is 14 residues. The DNA of the CDR3 is TGTGCCAGCAGTCAGCGACAGGGAAACGCTGAAGCTTTCTTT. Translating it yields CASSQRQGNAEAFF.

The chain has TRBV5-1 and TRBJ1-3; 9 bases map to TRBD1. CDR1 and CDR2 (germline): SGHRS, YFSETQ. Losses at the gene ends were 3 bases for V and 6 bases for J; bases not matched to a gene: 7. This CDR3 region has 15 residues. Here the CDR3 reads CASSSGTGMVNTIYF. CDR3 sequence (DNA): TGCGCCAGCAGCTCCGGGACAGGGATGGTAAACACCATATATTTT.

V gene TRBV7-2 combines with J gene TRBJ2-1, with 12 bases lining up with TRBD2. The CDR3 totals 14 residues. Germline lookup yields CDR1 SGHTA and CDR2 FQGNSA. Trimming took 1 base from V and 10 from J; bases not matched to a gene: 2. CDR3 bases: TGTGCCAGCAGCTTAGTACTAGCGGGGGGAGAGCAGTTCTTC. Encoded protein: CASSLVLAGGEQFF.

V is TRBV6-5 and J is TRBJ1-2; a weak D match, TRBD1 (6 bases). Trimming took off 0 bases at V and 6 bases at J, with 14 bases between the two ends. From germline, CDR1 is MNHEY and CDR2 SVGAGI. The CDR3 contains 15 residues. CDR3: CASSYSWGAGDGYTF. CDR3 nucleotides: TGTGCCAGCAGTTACTCGTGGGGGGCAGGGGATGGCTACACCTTC.

The chain has TRBV7-9 and TRBJ2-3, with 9 bases matching TRBD2. Germline CDR1 and CDR2: SEHNR and FQNEAQ (reference sequence). The length of the CDR3 is 16 residues. The J segment lost 2 bases and the V segment lost 5 bases, leaving 8 bases of the junction unmatched. The CDR3 DNA follows: TGTGCCAGCAGCCCCCCTGGACTAGCGCTCACAGATACGCAGTATTTT. Protein product: CASSPPGLALTDTQYF. Looking up the rest from reference TRBV7-9 and TRBJ2-3 gives the full variable domain: DTGVSQNPRHKITKRGQNVTFRCDPISEHNRLYWYRQTLGQGPEFLTYFQNEAQLEKSRLLSDRFSAERPKGSFSTLEIQRTEQGDSAMYLCASSPPGLALTDTQYFGPGTRLTVL.

This clone has a single count. V usage is TRBV4-3 and J usage is TRBJ1-6, with a weak D call TRBD1 (6 bases). Trimming pared 0 bases from V and 0 bases from J, leaving 12 bases between. From germline, CDR1 is LGHNA and CDR2 YSLEER. This CDR3 contains 18 residues. In DNA form, the CDR3 reads TGCGCCAGCAGCCAAGATGACACAGGGAGCTCCTATAATTCACCCCTCCACTTT. Protein: CASSQDDTGSSYNSPLHF.